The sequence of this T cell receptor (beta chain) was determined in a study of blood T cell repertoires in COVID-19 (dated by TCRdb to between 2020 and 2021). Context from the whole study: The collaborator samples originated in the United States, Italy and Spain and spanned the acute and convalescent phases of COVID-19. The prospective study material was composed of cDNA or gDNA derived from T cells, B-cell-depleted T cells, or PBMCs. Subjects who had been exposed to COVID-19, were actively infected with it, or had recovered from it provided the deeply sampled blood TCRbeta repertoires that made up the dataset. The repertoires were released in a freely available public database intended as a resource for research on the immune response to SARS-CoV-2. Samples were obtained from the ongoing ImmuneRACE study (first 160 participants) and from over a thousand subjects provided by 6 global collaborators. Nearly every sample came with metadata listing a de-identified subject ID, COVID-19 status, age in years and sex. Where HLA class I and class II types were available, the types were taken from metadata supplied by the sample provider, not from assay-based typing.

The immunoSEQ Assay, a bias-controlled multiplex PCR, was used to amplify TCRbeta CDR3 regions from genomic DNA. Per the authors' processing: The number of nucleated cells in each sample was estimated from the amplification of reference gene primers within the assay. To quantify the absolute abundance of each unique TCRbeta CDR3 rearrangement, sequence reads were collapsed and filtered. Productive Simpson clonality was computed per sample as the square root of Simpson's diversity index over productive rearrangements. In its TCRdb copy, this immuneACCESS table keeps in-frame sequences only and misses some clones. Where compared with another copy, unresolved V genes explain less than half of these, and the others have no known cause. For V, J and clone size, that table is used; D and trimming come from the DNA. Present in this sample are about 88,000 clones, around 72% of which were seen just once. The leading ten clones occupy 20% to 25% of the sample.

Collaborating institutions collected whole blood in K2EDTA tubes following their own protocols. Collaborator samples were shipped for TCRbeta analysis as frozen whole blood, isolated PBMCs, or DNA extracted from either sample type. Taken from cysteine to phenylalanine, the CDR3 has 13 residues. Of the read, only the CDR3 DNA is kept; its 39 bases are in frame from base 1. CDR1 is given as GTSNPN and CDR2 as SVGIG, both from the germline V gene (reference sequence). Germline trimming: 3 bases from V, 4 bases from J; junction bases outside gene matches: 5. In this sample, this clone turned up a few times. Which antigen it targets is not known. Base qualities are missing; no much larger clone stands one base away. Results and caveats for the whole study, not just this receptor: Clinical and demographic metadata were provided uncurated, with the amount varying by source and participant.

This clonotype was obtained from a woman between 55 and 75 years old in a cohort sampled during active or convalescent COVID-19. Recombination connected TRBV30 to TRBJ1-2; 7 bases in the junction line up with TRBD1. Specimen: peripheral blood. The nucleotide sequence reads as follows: TGTGCCTGGAGAGGCGACAGGGTCTATGGCTACACCTTC. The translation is CAWRGDRVYGYTF.